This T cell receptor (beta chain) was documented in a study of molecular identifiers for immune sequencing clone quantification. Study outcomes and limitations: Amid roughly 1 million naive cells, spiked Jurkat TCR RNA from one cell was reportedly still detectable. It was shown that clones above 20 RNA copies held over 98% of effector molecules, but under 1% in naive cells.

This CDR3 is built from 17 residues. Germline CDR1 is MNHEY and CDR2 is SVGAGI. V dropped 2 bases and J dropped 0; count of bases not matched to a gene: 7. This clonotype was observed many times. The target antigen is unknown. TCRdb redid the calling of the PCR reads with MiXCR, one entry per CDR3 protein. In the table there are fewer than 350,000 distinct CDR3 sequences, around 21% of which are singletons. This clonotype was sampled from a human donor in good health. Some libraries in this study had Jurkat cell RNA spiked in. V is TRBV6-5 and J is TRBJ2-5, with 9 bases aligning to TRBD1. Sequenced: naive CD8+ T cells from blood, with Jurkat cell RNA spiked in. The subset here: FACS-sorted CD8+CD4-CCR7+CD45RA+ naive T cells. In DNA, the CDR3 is TGTGCCAGCAGTTACCAGCGGACAGGGGATCACCAAGAGACCCAGTACTTC. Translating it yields CASSYQRTGDHQETQYF.